A selection of T cell receptor beta chains follows, all from one sample in a study of CD8+ T cells in alopecia areata. Profiled with immunoSEQ multiplex PCR; TCRdb holds only in-frame clones, not every one. The sample lists 90,000 to 120,000 clones, 84% occurring once. The sequences come from CD8+ T cells sorted from blood, collected at week 24, from a patient treated with tofacitinib. The receptors derive from a human donor with alopecia areata. CDR3s include the opening cysteine and the closing phenylalanine or tryptophan. Each record gives: V gene, D gene, J gene, clone size, CDR3 length, CDR3 DNA, CDR3 protein. The D gene is left open where the match is weak. Size tells how often a clone was seen (once, few, many) or the class of an expanded clone, and some rows leave it out.

TRBV29-1	NA	TRBJ2-1	NA	14	TGCAGCGTTGTATGGGGGGCCCCCTACAATGAGCAGTTCTTC	CSVVWGAPYNEQFF
TRBV19	NA	TRBJ1-2	NA	15	TGTGCCAGTAGCCTCGAGAACCGACCCACCTATGGCTACACCTTC	CASSLENRPTYGYTF
TRBV11-1	NA	TRBJ2-2	NA	16	TGTGCCAGCAGATTAAGCGGGCCCGGCGGGACCGGGGAGCTGTTTTTT	CASRLSGPGGTGELFF
TRBV7-3	NA	TRBJ2-4	once	15	TGTGCCAGCAGCTTAAAATGGGGGCCCAAAAACATTCAGTACTTC	CASSLKWGPKNIQYF
TRBV7-2	NA	TRBJ1-1	NA	14	TGTGCCAGCAGCTTCGGGACCCCGAACACTGAAGCTTTCTTT	CASSFGTPNTEAFF
TRBV29-1	NA	TRBJ2-7	NA	11	TGCAGCGTTGTGACCGTCTACGAGCAGTACTTC	CSVVTVYEQYF
TRBV27	NA	TRBJ1-1	NA	13	TGTGCCAGCAGCTTAGTCAGGGCGGCTGAAGCTTTCTTT	CASSLVRAAEAFF
TRBV4-1	TRBD2	TRBJ2-7	NA	16	TGCGCCAGCAGCCCTCAGACTAGCGGCATACCCTACGAGCAGTACTTC	CASSPQTSGIPYEQYF
TRBV13	TRBD2	TRBJ2-5	NA	16	TGTGCCAGCAGCTTAGGCCTAGCGGGACCCCAAGAGACCCAGTACTTC	CASSLGLAGPQETQYF
TRBV6-5	NA	TRBJ2-7	NA	16	TGTGCCAGCAGTTACAGTATCGGGGACGGTTCCTACGAGCAGTACTTC	CASSYSIGDGSYEQYF
TRBV7-2	NA	TRBJ1-2	NA	15	TGTGCCAGCAGCTTAGTGTTCGGGAATAACTATGGCTACACCTTC	CASSLVFGNNYGYTF
TRBV4-1	TRBD2	TRBJ2-7	NA	20	TGCGCCAGCAGCCAAGTGAGGGGAGGACTAGCGGGGGGCCGCGACTACGAGCAGTACTTC	CASSQVRGGLAGGRDYEQYF
TRBV4-1	NA	TRBJ2-7	NA	13	TGCGCCAGCAGCCAAGGACAGAACTACGAGCAGTACTTC	CASSQGQNYEQYF
TRBV7-8	NA	TRBJ2-5	NA	14	TGTGCCAGCAGCAATCTTGACATCCAAGAGACCCAGTACTTC	CASSNLDIQETQYF
TRBV9	NA	TRBJ2-5	NA	17	TGTGCCAGCAGCGGAGCCCCCCAGGACCCGTACCAAGAGACCCAGTACTTC	CASSGAPQDPYQETQYF
TRBV7-2	NA	TRBJ2-3	NA	11	TGTGCCAGCAGCTTGGGGGGTGGGCAGTATTTT	CASSLGGGQYF
TRBV23-1	NA	TRBJ2-3	once	16	TGCGCCAGCAGTCAATCGATTCCAGAGGGGCCAGATACGCAGTATTTT	CASSQSIPEGPDTQYF
TRBV6-5	TRBD1	TRBJ2-7	few	14	TGTGCCAGCAGTTACTTGGGACAGGGCTACGAGCAGTACTTC	CASSYLGQGYEQYF
TRBV4-1	NA	TRBJ1-1	NA	15	TGCGCCAGCAGCCCTCAAGGGAGAACAGGCACTGAAGCTTTCTTT	CASSPQGRTGTEAFF
TRBV7-9	NA	TRBJ2-3	NA	15	TGTGCCAGCAGCTTAGGCGGGGGCCCCACAGATACGCAGTATTTT	CASSLGGGPTDTQYF
TRBV15	NA	TRBJ2-3	NA	17	TGTGCCACCAGCAGACCCTTCCAGGGCTCCCCCACAGATACGCAGTATTTT	CATSRPFQGSPTDTQYF
TRBV4-1	NA	TRBJ1-6	once	15	TGCGCCAGCAGCCAAGAAAGGGGACCCGGATCACCCCTCCACTTT	CASSQERGPGSPLHF
TRBV21-1	NA	TRBJ1-1	few	14	TGTGCCAGCAGCAAGGACAGGGCCGGCACTGAAGCTTTCTTT	CASSKDRAGTEAFF
TRBV4-1	TRBD1	TRBJ1-1	NA	13	TGCGCCAGCAGCCACAGGACAGGAAAGGAAGCTTTCTTT	CASSHRTGKEAFF
TRBV11-2	NA	TRBJ2-5	NA	15	TGTGCCAGCAGCCACTGGGGGCCCAGGGGTGAGACCCAGTACTTC	CASSHWGPRGETQYF
TRBV29-1	TRBD2	TRBJ2-7	NA	13	TGCAGCGTTGAGGTGGGGGGGGGCTACGAGCAGTACTTC	CSVEVGGGYEQYF
TRBV5-8	NA	TRBJ2-7	NA	17	TGTGCCAGCAGCTTGGCAGGGAGGAGGGCTGGTACCTACGAGCAGTACTTC	CASSLAGRRAGTYEQYF
TRBV25-1	NA	TRBJ2-1	NA	11	TGTGCCAGCATCAAAACGGGGGAGCAGTTCTTC	CASIKTGEQFF
TRBV27	NA	TRBJ2-3	NA	13	TGTGCCAGCCGCCTACTACAGACAGATACGCAGTATTTT	CASRLLQTDTQYF
TRBV5-1	TRBD1	TRBJ2-7	NA	14	TGCGCCAGCAGCCCCGGGACAGGGACCTACGAGCAGTACTTC	CASSPGTGTYEQYF
TRBV7-6	TRBD2	TRBJ2-1	NA	17	TGTGCCAGCAGCTTTTTAGCGGGGAGTACTTCCTACAATGAGCAGTTCTTC	CASSFLAGSTSYNEQFF
TRBV10-3	TRBD1	TRBJ2-2	NA	15	TGTGCCATCAGCACCGGGACAGGGAACACCGGGGAGCTGTTTTTT	CAISTGTGNTGELFF
TRBV11-2	TRBD2	TRBJ2-7	NA	15	TGTGCCAGCAGCTCGGGACCGGGAGGTTCCTACGAGCAGTACTTC	CASSSGPGGSYEQYF
TRBV29-1	TRBD2	TRBJ2-7	NA	11	TGCAGCGCGGGGGGCTCCTACGAGCAGTACTTC	CSAGGSYEQYF
TRBV4-1	NA	TRBJ2-7	NA	16	TGCGCCAGCAGCCACGTTTCCCCCGGGGGCTCCTACGAGCAGTACTTC	CASSHVSPGGSYEQYF
TRBV7-2	TRBD1	TRBJ1-5	few	19	TGTGCCAGCAGTCAAAGGGGGACAGGAAACGGGAGGGCCAATCAGCCCCAGCATTTT	CASSQRGTGNGRANQPQHF
TRBV7-7	TRBD1	TRBJ2-7	NA	14	TGTGCTAGCAGCTTAGGGGACAGGGGGACGGAGCAGTACTTC	CASSLGDRGTEQYF
TRBV10-1	NA	TRBJ2-1	NA	15	TGCGCCAGCAGTGAAAGGCGGACCATGTACAATGAGCAGTTCTTC	CASSERRTMYNEQFF
TRBV29-1	TRBD2	TRBJ2-1	NA	14	TGCAGCGTTGACTTGGCTAGCGGTCTCGGTGAGCAGTTCTTC	CSVDLASGLGEQFF
TRBV9	TRBD1	TRBJ2-3	NA	14	TGTGCCAGCGGGGACAGGGGTTTGACAGATACGCAGTATTTT	CASGDRGLTDTQYF
TRBV7-2	TRBD1	TRBJ2-1	NA	15	TGTGCCAGCAGCCCGTGGGGGACAGGGAACCATGAGCAGTTCTTC	CASSPWGTGNHEQFF
TRBV28	NA	TRBJ2-7	NA	14	TGTGCCAGCAGCCCTGGGCGCAGTACCTACGAGCAGTACTTC	CASSPGRSTYEQYF
TRBV10-3	NA	TRBJ1-2	NA	17	TGTGCCATCAGTGAAGTTGAGGGTTCGATCTCAAACTATGGCTACACCTTC	CAISEVEGSISNYGYTF
TRBV13	NA	TRBJ1-2	once	14	TGTGCCAGCAGACCGGACGGATCTATTTATGGCTACACCTTC	CASRPDGSIYGYTF
TRBV27	NA	TRBJ2-7	NA	14	TGTGCCACCTCGGAGCAGGGGCGATCCTACGAGCAGTACTTC	CATSEQGRSYEQYF
TRBV6-1	TRBD1	TRBJ2-3	NA	18	TGTGCCAGCAGTGAAGCGCTCCGGACAGGGGTTGGCACAGATACGCAGTATTTT	CASSEALRTGVGTDTQYF
TRBV6-5	NA	TRBJ2-1	NA	13	TGTGCCAGCAGTTCCACAGGGCACAATGAGCAGTTCTTC	CASSSTGHNEQFF
TRBV15	TRBD1	TRBJ2-7	NA	14	TGTGCCACCAGCCCCCGGGACAGGGACTACGAGCAGTACTTC	CATSPRDRDYEQYF
TRBV4-1	TRBD1	TRBJ2-7	NA	14	TGCGCCAGCAGCCCTACCCTCGGGACAGACGAGCAGTACTTC	CASSPTLGTDEQYF
TRBV29-1	TRBD1	TRBJ2-1	NA	15	TGCAGCGTCGAAAACCGGGACAGGGGATTAAATGAGCAGTTCTTC	CSVENRDRGLNEQFF
TRBV7-9	NA	TRBJ2-1	NA	15	TGTGCCAGCCGCGCAGGGTTCAGCTCCTACAATGAGCAGTTCTTC	CASRAGFSSYNEQFF
TRBV11-2	NA	TRBJ2-6	NA	16	TGTGCCAGCACCCTCTCAGGGGAGGCTGGGGCCAACGTCCTGACTTTC	CASTLSGEAGANVLTF
TRBV5-1	NA	TRBJ1-1	NA	15	TGCGCCAGCAGCTTGAAGGAGCGGGGTCACACTGAAGCTTTCTTT	CASSLKERGHTEAFF
TRBV7-2	NA	TRBJ2-7	NA	14	TGTGCCAGCAGCTCCGCGGCGGGCACCTACGAGCAGTACTTC	CASSSAAGTYEQYF